This T cell receptor (beta chain) was sequenced during a study of radiotherapy plus CTLA-4 blockade in lung cancer. Sequenced by immunoSEQ multiplex PCR; TCRdb stores in-frame clones only, minus some. Of roughly 100,000 clones listed, about 84% are singletons. Germline V gene lookup returns CDR1 KGHSH and CDR2 LQKENI. This CDR3 contains 13 residues. V dropped 0 bases and J dropped 6 bases, with 6 bases sitting between them. The TCR comes from a human donor with non-small cell lung cancer that progressed on radiotherapy plus ipilimumab. Some clones in this sample may be carry-over from other donors' samples. The source material was peripheral blood, sampled from a patient treated with radiotherapy plus ipilimumab. The chain uses TRBV18 and TRBJ1-5, with no clear D. For the CDR3, the DNA is TGTGCCAGCTCACCACCGGGAGCTCAGCCCCAGCATTTT. Protein product: CASSPPGAQPQHF.